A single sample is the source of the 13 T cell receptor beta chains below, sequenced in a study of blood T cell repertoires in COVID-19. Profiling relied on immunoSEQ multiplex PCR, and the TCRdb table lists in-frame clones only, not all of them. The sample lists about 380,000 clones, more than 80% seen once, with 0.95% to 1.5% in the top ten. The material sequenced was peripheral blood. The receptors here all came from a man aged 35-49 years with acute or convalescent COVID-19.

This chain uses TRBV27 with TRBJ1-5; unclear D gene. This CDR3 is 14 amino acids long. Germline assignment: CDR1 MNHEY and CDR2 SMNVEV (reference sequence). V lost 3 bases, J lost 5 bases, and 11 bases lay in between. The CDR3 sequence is CASSFTREYQPQHF. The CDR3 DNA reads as TGTGCCAGCAGTTTTACCCGAGAATATCAGCCCCAGCATTTT.

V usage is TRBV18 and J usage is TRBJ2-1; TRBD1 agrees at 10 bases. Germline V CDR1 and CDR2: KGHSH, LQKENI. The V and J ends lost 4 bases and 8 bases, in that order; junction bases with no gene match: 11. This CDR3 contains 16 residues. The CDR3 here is CASSRVPGTGAHEQFF. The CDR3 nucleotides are TGTGCCAGCTCACGCGTGCCCGGGACAGGGGCCCATGAGCAGTTCTTC.

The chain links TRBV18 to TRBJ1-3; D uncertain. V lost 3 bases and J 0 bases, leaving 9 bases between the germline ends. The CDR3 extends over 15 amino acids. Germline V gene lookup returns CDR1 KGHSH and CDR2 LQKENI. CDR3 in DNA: TGTGCCAGCTCACCTGCCCCTACCTCTGGAAACACCATATATTTT. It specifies CASSPAPTSGNTIYF.

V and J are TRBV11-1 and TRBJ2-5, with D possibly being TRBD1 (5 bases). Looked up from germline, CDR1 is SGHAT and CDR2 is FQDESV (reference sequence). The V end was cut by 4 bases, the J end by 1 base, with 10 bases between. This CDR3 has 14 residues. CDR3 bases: TGTGCCAGCAGCTCAGACAGATTCCAAGAGACCCAGTACTTC. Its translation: CASSSDRFQETQYF.

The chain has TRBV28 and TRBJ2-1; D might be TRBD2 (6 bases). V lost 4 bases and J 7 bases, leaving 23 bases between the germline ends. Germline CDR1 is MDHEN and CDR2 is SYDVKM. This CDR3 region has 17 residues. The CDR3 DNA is TGTGCCAGCAGTTCCTACTACGCGGGATCTAGCAGAAATGAGCAGTTCTTC. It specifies CASSSYYAGSSRNEQFF.

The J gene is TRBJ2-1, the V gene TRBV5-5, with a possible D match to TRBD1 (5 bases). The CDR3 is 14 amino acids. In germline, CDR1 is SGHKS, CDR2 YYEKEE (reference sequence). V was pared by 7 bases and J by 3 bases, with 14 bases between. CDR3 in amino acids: CASRPDSDYNEQFF. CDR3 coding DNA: TGTGCCAGCCGCCCCGACAGCGACTACAATGAGCAGTTCTTC.

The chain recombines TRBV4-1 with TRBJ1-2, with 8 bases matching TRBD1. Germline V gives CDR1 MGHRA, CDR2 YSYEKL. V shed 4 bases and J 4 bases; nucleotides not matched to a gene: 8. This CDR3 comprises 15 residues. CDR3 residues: CASSPSETGGYGYTF. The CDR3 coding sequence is TGCGCCAGCAGCCCCTCGGAAACAGGGGGCTATGGCTACACCTTC.

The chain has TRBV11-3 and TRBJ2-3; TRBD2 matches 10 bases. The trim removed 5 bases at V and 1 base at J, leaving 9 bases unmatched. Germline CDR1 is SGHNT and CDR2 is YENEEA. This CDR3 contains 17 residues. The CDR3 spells CASSPAPTSGGTDTQYF. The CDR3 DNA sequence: TGTGCCAGCAGCCCCGCTCCCACTAGCGGGGGCACAGATACGCAGTATTTT.

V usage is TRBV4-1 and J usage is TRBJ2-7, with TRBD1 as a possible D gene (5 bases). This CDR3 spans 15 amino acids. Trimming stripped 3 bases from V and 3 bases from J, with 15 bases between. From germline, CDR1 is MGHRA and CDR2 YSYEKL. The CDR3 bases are TGCGCCAGCAGCCAGATTCAGGGTACGATCTACGAGCAGTACTTC. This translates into CASSQIQGTIYEQYF.

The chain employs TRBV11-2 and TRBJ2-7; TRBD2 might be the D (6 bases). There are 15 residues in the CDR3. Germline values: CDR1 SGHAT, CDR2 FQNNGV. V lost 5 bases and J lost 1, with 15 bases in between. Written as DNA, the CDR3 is TGTGCCAGCAGCCGCTATTCCGGAGGGTCCTACGAGCAGTACTTC. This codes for CASSRYSGGSYEQYF.

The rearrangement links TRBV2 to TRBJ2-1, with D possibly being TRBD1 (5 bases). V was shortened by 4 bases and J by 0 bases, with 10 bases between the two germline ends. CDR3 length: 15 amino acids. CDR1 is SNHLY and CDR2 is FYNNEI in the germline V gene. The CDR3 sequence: CASSGTNLSYNEQFF. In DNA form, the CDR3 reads TGTGCCAGCAGTGGGACAAACCTCTCCTACAATGAGCAGTTCTTC. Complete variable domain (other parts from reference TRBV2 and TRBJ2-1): EPEVTQTPSHQVTQMGQEVILRCVPISNHLYFYWYRQILGQKVEFLVSFYNNEISEKSEIFDDQFSVERPDGSNFTLKIRSTKLEDSAMYFCASSGTNLSYNEQFFGPGTRLTVL.

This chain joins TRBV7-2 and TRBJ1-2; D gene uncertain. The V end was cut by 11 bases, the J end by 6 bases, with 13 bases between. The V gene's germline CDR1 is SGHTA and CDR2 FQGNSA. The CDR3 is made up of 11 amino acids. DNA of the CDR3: TGTGCCGATTACACTATGGATGGCTACACCTTC. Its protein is CADYTMDGYTF.

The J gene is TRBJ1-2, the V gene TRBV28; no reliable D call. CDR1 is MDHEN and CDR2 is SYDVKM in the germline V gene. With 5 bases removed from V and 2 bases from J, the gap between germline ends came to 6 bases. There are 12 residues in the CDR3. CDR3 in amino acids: CASSRGNYGYTF. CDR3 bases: TGTGCCAGCAGTAGAGGGAACTATGGCTACACCTTC.